The clone carrying this T cell receptor (beta chain) came up once. The sample is drawn from a study of blood T cell repertoires in COVID-19. Germline CDR1 reads SGHTA; CDR2 reads FQGNSA. Trimming pared 0 bases from V and 8 bases from J, leaving 13 bases between. The CDR3 covers 15 residues. The method was immunoSEQ multiplex PCR; TCRdb's version includes in-frame clones alone and lacks a portion of them. Of about 170,000 clones listed, about 74% are singletons. The sequenced sample consisted of peripheral blood. The sequence was obtained from a man in his 60s with acute or convalescent COVID-19. The V call is TRBV7-2, the J call TRBJ1-4, with D unresolved. CDR3 in amino acids: CASSLADLRGEKLFF. CDR3 DNA sequence: TGTGCCAGCAGCTTAGCCGACTTAAGAGGGGAAAAACTGTTTTTT.